The entry that follows covers one TCR beta chain sequence. The CDR3 sequence is 14 residues long. Trimming removed 3 bases from V and 6 bases from J; junction bases left unmatched: 9. The V gene's germline CDR1 is GTSNPN and CDR2 SVGIG (reference sequence). The assay was immunoSEQ multiplex PCR, and TCRdb's table has in-frame clones only and misses some. The sample shows over 80,000 clones, about 83% of them seen only once. The sample originates from a study of radiotherapy plus CTLA-4 blockade in lung cancer. The source was peripheral blood, collected from a patient treated with radiotherapy plus ipilimumab. The chain joins TRBV30 to TRBJ2-7; the match to TRBD2 covers 9 bases. This receptor was obtained from a human donor with non-small cell lung cancer who had stable disease on radiotherapy plus ipilimumab. The CDR3 sequence is CAWRGGRGGLEQYF. The CDR3 region has the DNA TGTGCCTGGAGGGGCGGGCGGGGGGGCCTCGAGCAGTACTTC.